The 19 T cell receptor beta chains below come from one sample, sequenced in a study of Ad26.COV2.S vaccination and SARS-CoV-2 variants. Treatment of the sample: approximately 18 received Ad26.COV2.S at low or high dose, single or two shots; several received placebo; per-sample allocation not given. At day 63 after the first vaccine or placebo injection, samples were drawn. Some clones are missing from TCRdb's copy, which holds only in-frame ones; the method was immunoSEQ multiplex PCR. The table records roughly 500,000 clones, approximately 92% of them present only once. The material was peripheral blood, obtained in a trial of Ad26.COV2.S vaccine versus placebo. The receptor set was obtained from a person between 18 and 59 years old who received the Ad26.COV2.S COVID-19 vaccine or a placebo.

As to this clone: This same CDR3 is encoded by further DNA sequences in the sample. The gene calls are TRBV19 and TRBJ1-1; 7 bases are shared with TRBD1. Germline values: CDR1 LNHDA, CDR2 SQIVND (reference sequence). V dropped 4 bases and J dropped 7; count of bases not matched to a gene: 6. This CDR3 region has 13 residues. CDR3 loop: CASSRHGTDEAFF. CDR3 DNA: TGTGCCAGTAGTAGGCATGGGACAGATGAAGCTTTCTTT. The whole variable domain, remainder taken from reference TRBV19 and TRBJ1-1, is DGGITQSPKYLFRKEGQNVTLSCEQNLNHDAMYWYRQDPGQGLRLIYYSQIVNDFQKGDIAEGYSVSREKKESFPLTVTSAQKNPTAFYLCASSRHGTDEAFFGQGTRLTVV.

This clone turned up a few times. The genes are TRBV2 and TRBJ1-2; TRBD1 might be the D (5 bases). The CDR3 covers 14 residues. Germline V CDR1 and CDR2: SNHLY, FYNNEI. With 2 bases removed from V and 8 bases from J, the gap between germline ends came to 15 bases. The CDR3 coding sequence is TGTGCCAGCAGTGAATGGACGCGGGGGGTCGGCTACACCTTC. Translated, it gives CASSEWTRGVGYTF.

The rearrangement uses TRBV28 and TRBJ2-5, with a possible D match to TRBD1 (6 bases). The germline V gene has CDR1 MDHEN and CDR2 SYDVKM. Trimming took 7 bases from V and 5 from J, leaving 26 bases between them. The CDR3 has 17 residues. The CDR3 sequence: CASTGGLGQKTGETQYF. As DNA, the CDR3 is TGTGCCAGCACCGGAGGCTTGGGACAAAAGACCGGGGAGACCCAGTACTTC.

The chain has TRBV29-1 and TRBJ2-2; D uncertain. V was trimmed by 4 bases and J by 5 bases, leaving 11 bases between them. Germline CDR1 and CDR2: SQVTM and ANQGSEA. CDR3 length equals 13 residues. The CDR3 DNA reads as TGCAGCGTTGGAACATTTGTTACCGGGGAGCTGTTTTTT. As protein: CSVGTFVTGELFF.

V and J are TRBV5-1 and TRBJ1-4; TRBD1 matches 9 bases. Germline CDR1 and CDR2: SGHRS and YFSETQ. Germline trimming cut 4 bases from V and 8 bases from J; bases unmatched to any gene: 6. The CDR3 is 14 amino acids. CDR3 in DNA: TGCGCCAGCAGCCTCGGGACAGGGAGGGAAAAACTGTTTTTT. Amino acid sequence: CASSLGTGREKLFF.

This rearrangement joins TRBV5-1 to TRBJ2-2, with TRBD2 matching 8 bases. The CDR3 has 15 residues. V lost 5 bases to trimming and J lost 6 bases; unmatched junction nucleotides: 9. From germline, CDR1 is SGHRS and CDR2 YFSETQ. CDR3 region: CASSNPGLGAGELFF. The DNA for the CDR3 is TGCGCCAGCAGTAACCCGGGACTAGGAGCCGGGGAGCTGTTTTTT.

A single count supports this clone. The genes are TRBV5-5 and TRBJ1-6, with 7 nucleotides matching TRBD1. V was pared by 10 bases and J by 2 bases, with 12 bases of the junction left unmatched. This CDR3 is built from 16 residues. Germline assignment: CDR1 SGHKS and CDR2 YYEKEE (reference sequence). Here the CDR3 reads CASQSYRGPYNSPLHF. The CDR3 region has the DNA TGTGCCTCCCAATCATACAGGGGACCCTATAATTCACCCCTCCACTTT. The full variable domain, in which reference TRBV5-5 and TRBJ1-6 provide the parts outside the CDR3, is DAGVTQSPTHLIKTRGQQVTLRCSPISGHKSVSWYQQVLGQGPQFIFQYYEKEERGRGNFPDRFSARQFPNYSSELNVNALLLGDSALYLCASQSYRGPYNSPLHFGNGTRLTVT.

The rearrangement uses TRBV18 and TRBJ2-7, with 9 bases that match TRBD1. The V and J ends lost 6 bases and 2 bases, in that order; junction bases with no gene match: 5. Germline-derived CDR1 and CDR2 are KGHSH and LQKENI. The CDR3 extends over 14 amino acids. Written as DNA, the CDR3 is TGTGCCAGCTCTCGAGGGACAGGGACCTACGAGCAGTACTTC. Protein: CASSRGTGTYEQYF.

V usage is TRBV7-2 and J usage is TRBJ2-5; the D gene could be TRBD1 or TRBD2 (5 bases each). The CDR3 totals 16 residues. Trimming removed 1 base from V and 2 bases from J, with 14 bases in between. The germline CDR1 and CDR2 sequences are SGHTA and FQGNSA. The CDR3, as DNA: TGTGCCAGCAGCTTAGGGATCGGGGCAGCTCAAGAGACCCAGTACTTC. Encoded protein: CASSLGIGAAQETQYF. Using reference TRBV7-2 and TRBJ2-5 for the parts outside the CDR3, the full variable domain is GAGVSQSPSNKVTEKGKDVELRCDPISGHTALYWYRQSLGQGLEFLIYFQGNSAPDKSGLPSDRFSAERTGGSVSTLTIQRTQQEDSAVYLCASSLGIGAAQETQYFGPGTRLLVL.

There are many counts of this clone. The chain uses TRBV6-1 and TRBJ2-6; D is ambiguous. Trimming took off 0 bases at V and 3 bases at J, with 3 bases between the two ends. In germline, CDR1 is MNHNS, CDR2 SASEGT. This CDR3 comprises 14 residues. The CDR3 spells CASSEAFGANVLTF. CDR3 nucleotides: TGTGCCAGCAGTGAAGCGTTTGGGGCCAACGTCCTGACTTTC.

The J gene is TRBJ1-5, the V gene TRBV6-1; 7 bases agree with TRBD1. The CDR3 runs to 17 residues. The germline gives CDR1 MNHNS, CDR2 SASEGT. V lost 4 bases and J lost 2; bases outside the gene matches: 11. The CDR3 DNA reads TGTGCCAGCAGTGGGTTATACACCGGGACAGGCAATCAGCCCCAGCATTTT. Translating it yields CASSGLYTGTGNQPQHF.

The gene calls are TRBV19 and TRBJ1-4; tentatively, D is TRBD1 (5 bases). The germline V and J ends were trimmed by 6 bases and 0 bases, with 14 bases remaining between them. The CDR3 totals 16 residues. The germline V gene encodes CDR1 LNHDA and CDR2 SQIVND (reference sequence). The chain's CDR3 is CASSLWGGATNEKLFF. The CDR3 region has the DNA TGTGCCAGTAGCTTGTGGGGGGGTGCAACTAATGAAAAACTGTTTTTT.

The rearrangement uses TRBV10-3 and TRBJ1-1; TRBD1 aligns across 8 bases. CDR3 size: 15 residues. Trimming removed 8 bases from V and 4 bases from J; junction bases left unmatched: 12. The V gene's germline CDR1 is ENHRY and CDR2 SYGVKD. The chain's CDR3 is CAIRKGETGATEAFF. In DNA, the CDR3 is TGTGCCATCCGAAAGGGTGAGACAGGGGCCACTGAAGCTTTCTTT.

V is TRBV7-9 and J is TRBJ2-4; D unresolved. The CDR3 spans 15 residues. Germline V CDR1 and CDR2: SEHNR, FQNEAQ (reference sequence). V was pared by 1 base and J by 0 bases, with 7 bases between. The CDR3 loop is CASSLEALAKNIQYF. For the CDR3, the DNA is TGTGCCAGCAGCTTAGAGGCTCTAGCCAAAAACATTCAGTACTTC. The full variable domain, completed using reference TRBV7-9 and TRBJ2-4, is DTGVSQNPRHKITKRGQNVTFRCDPISEHNRLYWYRQTLGQGPEFLTYFQNEAQLEKSRLLSDRFSAERPKGSFSTLEIQRTEQGDSAMYLCASSLEALAKNIQYFGAGTRLSVL.

For the CDR3, the DNA is TGTGCCAGCAGCTTGACAGGCCTGGCGGAAAAACTGTTTTTT. This gives the protein CASSLTGLAEKLFF. The chain carries TRBV6-5 and TRBJ1-4; a possible D gene is TRBD1 (6 bases). Germline CDR1 MNHEY, CDR2 SVGAGI. CDR3 length: 14 residues. The V and J ends lost 6 bases and 8 bases respectively, with 16 bases between them.

The chain carries TRBV6-2 or TRBV6-3 and TRBJ1-5; D unclear. CDR3 length equals 14 residues. Trimming left V 4 bases short and J 4 bases short, with 11 bases between. Germline CDR1 MNHEY, CDR2 SVGEGT. The CDR3 protein is CASSSTGRNQPQHF. The CDR3 DNA is TGTGCCAGCAGTTCAACGGGTCGGAATCAGCCCCAGCATTTT.

The V gene is TRBV4-3, the J gene TRBJ2-3; D may be TRBD2 (5 bases). This CDR3 has 16 residues. Germline V gene lookup returns CDR1 LGHNA and CDR2 YSLEER. V was pared by 2 bases and J by 1 base, with 13 bases between. For the CDR3, the DNA is TGCGCCAGCAGCCAACTAGCTAATCGTGGCACAGATACGCAGTATTTT. It is translated as CASSQLANRGTDTQYF.

This chain uses TRBV28 with TRBJ2-7; D is possibly TRBD1 (6 bases). Trimming took 6 bases from V and 2 from J, leaving 11 bases between them. Germline V gene data show CDR1 as MDHEN and CDR2 as SYDVKM. This CDR3 comprises 13 residues. The CDR3 loop reads CASSWDNAYEQYF. The CDR3 DNA follows: TGTGCCAGCAGCTGGGACAATGCCTACGAGCAGTACTTC.

This clone showed up just a few times. CDR3 in DNA: TGTGCCAGCAGTGGAAGGACAGATACGCAGTATTTT. It specifies CASSGRTDTQYF. This chain uses TRBV6-2 or TRBV6-3 with TRBJ2-3; D uncertain. Germline values: CDR1 MNHEY, CDR2 SVGEGT. Trimming took off 5 bases at V and 3 bases at J, with 6 bases between the two ends. The length of the CDR3 is 12 residues.